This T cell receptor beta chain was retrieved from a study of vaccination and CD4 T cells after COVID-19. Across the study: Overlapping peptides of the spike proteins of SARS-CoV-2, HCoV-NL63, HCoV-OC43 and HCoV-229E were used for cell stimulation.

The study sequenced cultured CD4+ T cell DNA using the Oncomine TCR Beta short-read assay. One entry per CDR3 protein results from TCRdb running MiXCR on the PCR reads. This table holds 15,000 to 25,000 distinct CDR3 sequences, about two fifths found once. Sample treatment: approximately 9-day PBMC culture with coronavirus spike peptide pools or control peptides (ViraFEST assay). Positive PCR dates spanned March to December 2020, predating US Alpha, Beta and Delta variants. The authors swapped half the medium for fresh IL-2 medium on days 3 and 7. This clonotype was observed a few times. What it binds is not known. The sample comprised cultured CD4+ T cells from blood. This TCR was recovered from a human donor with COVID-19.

The CDR3 protein is CSSELPGSYGYTF. The CDR3 nucleotides are TGCAGTTCCGAACTGCCGGGTAGCTATGGCTACACCTTC. This chain uses TRBV20-1 with TRBJ1-2; D unresolved. The CDR3 loop spans 13 amino acids. Germline V CDR1 and CDR2: DFQATT, SNEGSKA (reference sequence). Trimming cost V 8 bases and J 4 bases, with 17 bases left between them.